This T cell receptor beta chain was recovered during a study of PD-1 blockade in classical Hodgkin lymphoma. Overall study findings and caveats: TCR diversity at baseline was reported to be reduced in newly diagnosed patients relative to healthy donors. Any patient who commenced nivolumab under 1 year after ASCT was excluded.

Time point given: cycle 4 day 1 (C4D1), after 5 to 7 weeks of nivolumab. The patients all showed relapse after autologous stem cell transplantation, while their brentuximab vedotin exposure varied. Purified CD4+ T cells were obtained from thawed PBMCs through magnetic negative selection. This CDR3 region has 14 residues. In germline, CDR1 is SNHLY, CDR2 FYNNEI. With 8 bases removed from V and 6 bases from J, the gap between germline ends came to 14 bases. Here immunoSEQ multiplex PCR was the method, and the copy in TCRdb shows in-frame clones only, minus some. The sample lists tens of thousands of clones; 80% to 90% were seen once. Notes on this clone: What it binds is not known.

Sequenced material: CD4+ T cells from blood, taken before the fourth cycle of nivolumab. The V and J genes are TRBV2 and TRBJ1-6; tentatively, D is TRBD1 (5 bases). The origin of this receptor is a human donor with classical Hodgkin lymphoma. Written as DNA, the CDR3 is TGTGCCAGCCTGATAGGGGCAAGTAATTCACCCCTCCACTTT. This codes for CASLIGASNSPLHF.